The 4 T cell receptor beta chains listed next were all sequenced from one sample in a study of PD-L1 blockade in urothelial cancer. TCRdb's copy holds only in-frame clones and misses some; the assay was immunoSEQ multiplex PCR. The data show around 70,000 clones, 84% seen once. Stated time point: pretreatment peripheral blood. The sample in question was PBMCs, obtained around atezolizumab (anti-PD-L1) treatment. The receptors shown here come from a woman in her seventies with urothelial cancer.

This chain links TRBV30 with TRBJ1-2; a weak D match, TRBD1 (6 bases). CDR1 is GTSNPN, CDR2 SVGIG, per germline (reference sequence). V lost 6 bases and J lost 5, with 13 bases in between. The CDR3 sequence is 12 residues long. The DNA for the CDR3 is TGTGCCTGCCTCGTGGGGGCATATGGCTACACCTTC. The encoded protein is CACLVGAYGYTF.

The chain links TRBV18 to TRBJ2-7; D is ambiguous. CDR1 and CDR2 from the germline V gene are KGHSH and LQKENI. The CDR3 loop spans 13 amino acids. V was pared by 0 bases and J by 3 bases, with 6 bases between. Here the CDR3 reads CASSPPGSYEQYF. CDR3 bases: TGTGCCAGCTCACCACCGGGCAGCTACGAGCAGTACTTC. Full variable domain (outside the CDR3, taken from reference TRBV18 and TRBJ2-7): NAGVMQNPRHLVRRRGQEARLRCSPMKGHSHVYWYRQLPEEGLKFMVYLQKENIIDESGMPKERFSAEFPKEGPSILRIQQVVRGDSAAYFCASSPPGSYEQYFGPGTRLTVT.

The CDR3 DNA reads TGTGCCACTAGTCGGGCCGGGGAGCTGTTTTTT. Encoded protein: CATSRAGELFF. The rearrangement joins TRBV6-5 to TRBJ2-2; no reliable D call. V lost 10 bases and J 6 bases, leaving 9 bases between the germline ends. This CDR3 contains 11 residues. CDR1 and CDR2 (germline): MNHEY, SVGAGI.

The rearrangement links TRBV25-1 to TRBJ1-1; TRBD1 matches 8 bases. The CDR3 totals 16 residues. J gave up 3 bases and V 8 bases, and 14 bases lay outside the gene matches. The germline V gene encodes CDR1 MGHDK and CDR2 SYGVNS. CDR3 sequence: CASATPNQGADTEAFF. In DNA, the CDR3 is TGTGCCAGCGCGACTCCAAATCAGGGGGCTGACACTGAAGCTTTCTTT.